Listed here is a single T cell receptor beta chain. The target antigen is unknown. The V gene lost 5 bases and the J gene lost 2 bases, with 22 bases spanning the gap. This CDR3 has 18 residues. Germline V lookup: CDR1 SGHVS, CDR2 FQNEAQ. This table comes from immunoSEQ multiplex PCR, and its TCRdb copy is limited to in-frame clones, with some not included. This sample yields around 300,000 clones, of which around nine tenths are seen a single time; approximately 5% belongs to the top ten. This entry comes from a study of Ad26.COV2.S vaccination and SARS-CoV-2 variants. Study at large: Participants got Ad26.COV2.S intramuscularly, once or twice 56 days apart.

Treatment denoted: around 19 received Ad26.COV2.S at low or high dose, single or two shots; several received placebo; per-sample allocation not given. Collection of samples fell on day 63 after the first vaccine or placebo injection. The shot given was an Ad26 vector that makes Wuhan-strain SARS-CoV-2 spike. Findings of the study overall: Overall T cell responses may have been underestimated by the analyses of TCR breadth and depth.

This clonotype originated in a person aged 18-60 years who received the Ad26.COV2.S COVID-19 vaccine or a placebo. Here the sequenced sample was peripheral blood, taken in a trial of Ad26.COV2.S vaccine versus placebo. The chain couples TRBV7-8 to TRBJ2-4, with D possibly being TRBD1 (6 bases). The CDR3 DNA reads as TGTGCCAGCAGCGGGGTCAGGGGAATTGAAACTACCAAAAACATTCAGTACTTC. This gives the protein CASSGVRGIETTKNIQYF.